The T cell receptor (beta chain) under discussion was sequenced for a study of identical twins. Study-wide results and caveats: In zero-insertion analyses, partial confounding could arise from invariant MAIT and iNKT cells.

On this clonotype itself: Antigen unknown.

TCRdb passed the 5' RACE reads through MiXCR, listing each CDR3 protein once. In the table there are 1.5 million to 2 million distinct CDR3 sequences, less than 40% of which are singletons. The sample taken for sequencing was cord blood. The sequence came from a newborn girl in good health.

CDR3: CASSEAVNRGAWNEQYF. CDR3 DNA: TGTGCCAGCAGTGAAGCCGTGAACAGGGGCGCTTGGAATGAGCAGTACTTC. The chain recombines TRBV6-1 with TRBJ2-7; 7 bases align to TRBD1. This CDR3 has 17 amino acids. V was pared by 0 bases and J by 7 bases, with 15 bases of the junction left unmatched. Germline lookup yields CDR1 MNHNS and CDR2 SASEGT.